The 27 T cell receptor beta chains listed next were all sequenced from one sample in a study of early T cells in non-severe SARS-CoV-2 infection. TCRdb fed the 5' RACE reads into MiXCR, producing one record per CDR3 protein. The sample holds about 22,000 distinct CDR3 sequences, roughly 3.5% seen once. The material sequenced was whole blood. The receptor source for this set is an adult who was a healthcare worker with PCR-confirmed SARS-CoV-2 infection or an uninfected control (not recorded which).

By share of the sample, this clonotype is medium-sized. This sequence joins TRBV7-2 and TRBJ2-3, with TRBD1 matching over 8 bases. V shed 5 bases and J 8 bases; nucleotides not matched to a gene: 3. This CDR3 is 12 amino acids long. Looked up from germline, CDR1 is SGHTA and CDR2 is FQGNSA. This chain's CDR3 is CASSRGQGTQYF. CDR3 DNA: TGTGCCAGCAGCCGAGGACAGGGTACGCAGTATTTT.

At least ten counts were recorded for this clonotype. The rearrangement links TRBV29-1 to TRBJ1-1, with 9 nucleotides matching TRBD1. The germline CDR1 and CDR2 sequences are SQVTM and ANQGSEA. The CDR3 is made up of 13 amino acids. V shed 4 bases, J shed 8 bases, and the junction held 8 bases outside the gene matches. The CDR3: CSVGGTGSLEAFF. Here the CDR3 DNA reads TGCAGCGTTGGAGGGACAGGGAGTTTAGAAGCTTTCTTT.

Notes on this clonotype: A much larger clone lies a single base off, so this may be a read error. V and J are TRBV10-1 and TRBJ2-5; TRBD1 matches at 11 bases. The germline gives CDR1 WNHNN, CDR2 SYGVQD (reference sequence). Trimming took 5 bases from V and 7 from J; bases not matched to a gene: 12. The CDR3 extends over 16 amino acids. CDR3 nucleotide sequence: TGCGCCAGCAGTCCGGGACAGGGGGACACCGATTGGACCCAGTACTTC. Its protein is CASSPGQGDTDWTQYF.

The V call is TRBV6-2 or TRBV6-3, the J call TRBJ2-1; 10 bases align to TRBD1. Germline trimming cut 6 bases from V and 15 bases from J; bases unmatched to any gene: 5. CDR1 and CDR2 from the germline V gene are MNHEY and SVGEGT. This CDR3 is 11 amino acids long. The CDR3: CASSTGTGVFF. CDR3 sequence (DNA): TGTGCCAGCAGCACCGGGACAGGGGTGTTCTTC.

This clonotype showed up many times. J is TRBJ2-5 and V is TRBV11-2; the D gene could be TRBD1 or TRBD2 (5 bases each). V lost 5 bases and J lost 2, with 18 bases in between. The CDR3 totals 16 residues. From germline, CDR1 is SGHAT and CDR2 FQNNGV. Written as DNA, the CDR3 is TGTGCCAGCAGCCCAGAAGCCGGGGCAGGGCAAGAGACCCAGTACTTC. Amino acids: CASSPEAGAGQETQYF. The full variable domain, with the rest looked up from reference TRBV11-2 and TRBJ2-5, is EAGVAQSPRYKIIEKRQSVAFWCNPISGHATLYWYQQILGQGPKLLIQFQNNGVVDDSQLPKDRFSAERLKGVDSTLKIQPAKLEDSAVYLCASSPEAGAGQETQYFGPGTRLLVL.

At least ten counts were recorded for this clonotype. V is TRBV4-2 and J is TRBJ1-6; TRBD1 matches 7 bases. Germline V lookup: CDR1 LGHNA, CDR2 YNFKEQ. The V gene end was trimmed by 0 bases and the J gene end by 7 bases; junction bases not matched to a gene: 3. This CDR3 has 15 amino acids. CDR3 nucleotide sequence: TGTGCCAGCAGCCAAGAAGGACAGGCGAATTCACCCCTCCACTTT. Translated: CASSQEGQANSPLHF.

This clonotype was seen at least ten times. The J gene is TRBJ1-1, the V gene TRBV6-1, with D hard to call. This CDR3 contains 15 residues. Germline CDR1 is MNHNS and CDR2 is SASEGT. The V and J ends lost 5 bases and 1 base respectively, with 14 bases between them. Here the CDR3 reads CASSPEGFPNTEAFF. In DNA, the CDR3 is TGTGCCAGCAGTCCTGAAGGGTTCCCGAACACTGAAGCTTTCTTT.

Only a few counts were recorded for this clonotype. The V and J genes are TRBV11-2 and TRBJ2-1, with 14 bases matching TRBD2. Unmatched junction bases numbered 6, after V lost 5 bases and J lost 0 bases. From germline, CDR1 is SGHAT and CDR2 FQNNGV. The CDR3 loop spans 18 amino acids. CDR3 bases: TGTGCCAGCAGCCCTGGGACTAGCGGGGGACCCTCCTACAATGAGCAGTTCTTC. It translates to CASSPGTSGGPSYNEQFF.

This clonotype appeared a few times. The chain recombines TRBV5-1 with TRBJ1-3; 10 bases are shared with TRBD1. The CDR3 is made up of 14 amino acids. V shed 8 bases, J shed 4 bases, and the junction held 6 bases outside the gene matches. Germline values: CDR1 SGHRS, CDR2 YFSETQ. CDR3 residues: CASRDRGGGNTIYF. CDR3 coding DNA: TGCGCCAGTCGGGACAGGGGAGGCGGAAACACCATATATTTT.

At least ten counts were recorded for this clonotype. CDR3 residues: CASSLGANTEAFF. The CDR3 nucleotides read TGTGCCAGCAGCTTAGGTGCGAACACTGAAGCTTTCTTT. V and J are TRBV7-6 and TRBJ1-1; D unresolved. The CDR3 is 13 residues long. Germline V gene lookup returns CDR1 SGHVS and CDR2 FNYEAQ. Trimming removed 1 base at V and 1 base at J, with 4 bases between.

This clonotype was seen repeatedly, ten times or more. V and J are TRBV11-3 and TRBJ2-2; D not resolved. The CDR3 covers 13 residues. The V gene lost 2 bases and the J gene lost 1 base, with 2 bases spanning the gap. Germline V CDR1 and CDR2: SGHNT, YENEEA. CDR3 residues: CASSLRNTGELFF. CDR3 coding DNA: TGTGCCAGCAGCTTAAGGAACACCGGGGAGCTGTTTTTT.

This clonotype was counted at least ten times. The chain is built from TRBV5-6 and TRBJ2-5; 10 nucleotides agree with TRBD1. Unmatched junction bases numbered 3, after V lost 4 bases and J lost 0 bases. CDR1 is SGHDT, CDR2 YYEEEE, per germline. The CDR3 runs 15 residues. The DNA of the CDR3 is TGTGCCAGCAGCCGGGACAGGGGCGACCAAGAGACCCAGTACTTC. Protein: CASSRDRGDQETQYF. Together with reference TRBV5-6 and TRBJ2-5, the CDR3 gives the full variable domain: DAGVTQSPTHLIKTRGQQVTLRCSPKSGHDTVSWYQQALGQGPQFIFQYYEEEERQRGNFPDRFSGHQFPNYSSELNVNALLLGDSALYLCASSRDRGDQETQYFGPGTRLLVL.

In its sample, this clonotype was seen many times. The chain uses TRBV5-1 and TRBJ2-7; a weak D match, TRBD1 (5 bases). V was pared by 3 bases and J by 5 bases, with 9 bases between. The CDR3 totals 12 residues. CDR1 and CDR2 (germline): SGHRS, YFSETQ. The CDR3 region is CASSWTFDEQYF. DNA of the CDR3: TGCGCCAGCAGCTGGACATTCGACGAGCAGTACTTC.

This clonotype showed up just a few times. This chain connects TRBV28 to TRBJ2-7; TRBD1 is a possible D gene (7 bases). The CDR3 runs to 13 residues. V was clipped by 10 bases and J by 5 bases, with 18 bases between them. Germline assignment: CDR1 MDHEN and CDR2 SYDVKM. The CDR3 bases are TGTGCCACCACAGAAGGAGGGGGCGACGAGCAGTACTTC. It codes for CATTEGGGDEQYF.

This clonotype was seen repeatedly, ten times or more. Here the CDR3 reads CSVWVSRALQETQYF. In DNA form, the CDR3 reads TGCAGCGTTTGGGTGAGCAGGGCGTTACAAGAGACCCAGTACTTC. This chain links TRBV29-1 with TRBJ2-5, with D tentatively TRBD1 (5 bases). Trimming took off 5 bases at V and 2 bases at J, with 18 bases between the two ends. This CDR3 is 15 amino acids long. Germline V gene lookup returns CDR1 SQVTM and CDR2 ANQGSEA.

This clonotype appeared many times. This sequence joins TRBV29-1 and TRBJ2-1; D ambiguous. The germline gives CDR1 SQVTM, CDR2 ANQGSEA. V lost 6 bases to trimming and J lost 3 bases, with 12 bases between them. The CDR3 totals 13 residues. CDR3 nucleotides: TGCAGCGTCCCAAAGGATGACTACAATGAGCAGTTCTTC. Translated, it gives CSVPKDDYNEQFF.

This clonotype was recorded at least ten times. The chain joins TRBV6-2 or TRBV6-3 to TRBJ2-1; D gene uncertain. The length of the CDR3 is 14 residues. V gave up 6 bases and J gave up 4 bases, with 13 bases separating them. The germline CDR1 and CDR2 sequences are MNHEY and SVGEGT. CDR3 in amino acids: CASSHPTSYNEQFF. The CDR3 DNA sequence: TGTGCCAGCAGCCATCCGACTTCTTACAATGAGCAGTTCTTC.

In its sample, this clonotype is medium-sized. The J gene is TRBJ2-3, the V gene TRBV28, with D possibly matching TRBD2 (7 bases). Germline CDR1 is MDHEN and CDR2 is SYDVKM. This CDR3 contains 14 residues. V was pared by 3 bases and J by 2 bases, with 9 bases between. CDR3 protein: CASSLGGATDTQYF. CDR3 DNA: TGTGCCAGCAGTTTGGGGGGGGCCACAGATACGCAGTATTTT. Looking up the rest from reference TRBV28 and TRBJ2-3 gives the full variable domain: DVKVTQSSRYLVKRTGEKVFLECVQDMDHENMFWYRQDPGLGLRLIYFSYDVKMKEKGDIPEGYSVSREKKERFSLILESASTNQTSMYLCASSLGGATDTQYFGPGTRLTVL.

This clonotype was seen many times. The J gene is TRBJ1-5, the V gene TRBV7-2; D unresolved. CDR3 length: 14 amino acids. The V end was cut by 5 bases, the J end by 4 bases, with 12 bases between. Per germline, CDR1 SGHTA and CDR2 FQGNSA. CDR3 amino acids: CASSPDRNNQPQHF. The CDR3 DNA is TGTGCCAGCAGCCCTGACCGGAATAATCAGCCCCAGCATTTT.

This clonotype appeared many times. V and J are TRBV30 and TRBJ2-1, with D perhaps matching TRBD2 (6 bases). Trimming left V 0 bases short and J 0 bases short, with 18 bases between. The CDR3 runs to 18 residues. Germline V gives CDR1 GTSNPN, CDR2 SVGIG (reference sequence). CDR3 DNA sequence: TGTGCCTGGAGTGTACGTAATAGCGGACGACCCTCCTACAATGAGCAGTTCTTC. It specifies CAWSVRNSGRPSYNEQFF.

In its sample, this clonotype was seen a few times. In DNA, the CDR3 is TGTGCCAGCAGCCCCCTGTCGATTAGCGCAGATACGCAGTATTTT. This encodes CASSPLSISADTQYF. The J gene is TRBJ2-3, the V gene TRBV7-8; weak D call: TRBD2 (5 bases). CDR1 is SGHVS, CDR2 FQNEAQ, per germline. This CDR3 region has 15 residues. Trimming left V 5 bases short and J 4 bases short, with 16 bases between.

This clonotype has at least ten counts. The gene calls are TRBV14 and TRBJ2-1, with a weak D call TRBD1 (6 bases). Per germline, CDR1 SGHDN and CDR2 FVKESK. Trimming removed 3 bases from V and 7 bases from J, with 13 bases in between. The CDR3 spans 14 residues. CDR3 coding DNA: TGTGCCAGCAGCCACGGACGGACAGTTAATGAGCAGTTCTTC. Its translation: CASSHGRTVNEQFF. The whole variable domain, remainder taken from reference TRBV14 and TRBJ2-1, is EAGVTQFPSHSVIEKGQTVTLRCDPISGHDNLYWYRRVMGKEIKFLLHFVKESKQDESGMPNNRFLAERTGGTYSTLKVQPAELEDSGVYFCASSHGRTVNEQFFGPGTRLTVL.

The table lists this clonotype with many counts. This chain uses TRBV7-9 with TRBJ2-2; D not certain. The CDR3 has 13 amino acids. Germline V gives CDR1 SEHNR, CDR2 FQNEAQ (reference sequence). V lost 2 bases, J lost 4 bases, and 5 bases lay in between. CDR3 bases: TGTGCCAGCAGCTTAAGGGTCACCGGGGAGCTGTTTTTT. This encodes CASSLRVTGELFF.

This clonotype was observed many times. At one of its ends the junction is not consistent with the germline gene, which may arise from a read error. The CDR3 reads CASSLQGAEVFF. In DNA, the CDR3 is TGTGCCAGCAGCCTACAGGGGGCTGAAGTTTTCTTT. The chain couples TRBV7-9 to TRBJ1-1; 9 nucleotides match TRBD1. This CDR3 region has 12 residues. Germline-derived CDR1 and CDR2 are SEHNR and FQNEAQ (reference sequence).

The table lists this clonotype with many counts. The chain links TRBV24-1 to TRBJ2-1, with TRBD1 identical over 9 bases. Germline assignment: CDR1 KGHDR and CDR2 SFDVKD. With 5 bases clipped from V and 2 bases from J, the junction kept 15 bases outside the gene matches. This CDR3 has 19 amino acids. CDR3 amino acids: CATSGPGQGLRGTYNEQFF. The CDR3 DNA follows: TGTGCCACCAGTGGGCCGGGACAGGGTCTGCGGGGAACCTACAATGAGCAGTTCTTC.

In this sample, this clonotype turned up many times. J is TRBJ1-3 and V is TRBV27; no reliable D call. Trimming took 0 bases from V and 0 from J, leaving 12 bases between them. This CDR3 comprises 17 residues. CDR1 MNHEY and CDR2 SMNVEV come from the germline V gene (reference sequence). The chain's CDR3 is CASSLSAQLSSGNTIYF. In DNA form, the CDR3 reads TGTGCCAGCAGTTTATCAGCTCAGCTCAGCTCTGGAAACACCATATATTTT.

By proportion, this clonotype is medium-sized. This chain joins TRBV27 and TRBJ2-6; D uncertain. The CDR3 length is 14 residues. V was pared by 4 bases and J by 0 bases, with 4 bases between. CDR1 is MNHEY, CDR2 SMNVEV, per germline (reference sequence). CDR3 in DNA: TGTGCCAGCAGTTCTCACTCTGGGGCCAACGTCCTGACTTTC. Amino acids: CASSSHSGANVLTF.